This T cell receptor beta chain is from a study of blood T cell repertoires in COVID-19. Study-wide context: The United States, Italy and Spain supplied acute and convalescent COVID-19 samples.

On this clone: The junction departs from germline at one end; a sequencing error may be responsible.

The germline V gene has CDR1 LGHDT and CDR2 YNNKEL (reference sequence). This CDR3 is built from 12 residues. Original methodology: Cell counts per sample came from amplifying reference gene primers. Sequencing used immunoSEQ multiplex PCR; TCRdb keeps in-frame clones, though not all of them. The DNA gave D and trimming, while V, J and clone size come from that table. The table lists hundreds of thousands of clones, approximately 86% of them singletons. The chain has TRBV3-1 (or the pseudogene TRBV3-2) and TRBJ2-7; no clear D. The sequencing sample was made of peripheral blood. The source is a woman aged 25 to 45 who had recovered from COVID-19. The CDR3 here is CASSQGSSPKIF. The CDR3, as DNA: TGTGCCAGCAGCCAAGGAAGTAGCCCCAAGATTTTC.